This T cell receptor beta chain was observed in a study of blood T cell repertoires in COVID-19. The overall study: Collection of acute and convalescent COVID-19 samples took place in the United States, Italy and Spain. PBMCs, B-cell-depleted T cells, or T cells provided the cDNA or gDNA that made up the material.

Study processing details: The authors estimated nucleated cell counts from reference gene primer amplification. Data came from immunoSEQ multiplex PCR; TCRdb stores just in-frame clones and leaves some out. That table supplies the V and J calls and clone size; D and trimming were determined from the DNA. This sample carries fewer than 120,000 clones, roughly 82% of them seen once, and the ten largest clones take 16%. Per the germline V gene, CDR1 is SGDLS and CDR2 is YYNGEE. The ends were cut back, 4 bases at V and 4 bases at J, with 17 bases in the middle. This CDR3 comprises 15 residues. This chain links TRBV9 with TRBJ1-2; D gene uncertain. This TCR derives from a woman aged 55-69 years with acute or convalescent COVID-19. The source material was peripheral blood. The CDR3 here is CASSPNAEALYGYTF. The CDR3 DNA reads TGTGCCAGCAGCCCAAATGCAGAGGCCCTCTATGGCTACACCTTC.